The clone carrying this T cell receptor (beta chain) occurred many times. Its target is not known. Tregs were sorted as CD4+CD25+CD127-/low cells. Whole-study findings and limits: Tumor memory CD4+ T cell TCR gene usage clustered with blood and lymph node memory CD4+ cells and lymph node naive CD4+ cells.

This CDR3 is built from 15 residues. V dropped 6 bases and J dropped 0; count of bases not matched to a gene: 6. Full-length variable regions came from constant-region reverse primers plus semi-nested Nested Universal Primer A PCR. TCRdb used MiXCR to reprocess the 5' RACE reads, holding one entry per CDR3 protein. The table includes 46,000 or so distinct CDR3 sequences, roughly 22% detected once. The sequenced sample consisted of Tregs sorted from a lymph node. The gene calls are TRBV12-3 or TRBV12-4 and TRBJ1-2; TRBD1 matches 8 bases. This receptor was identified in a female donor with breast cancer. The CDR3 here is CASRTTGQANYGYTF. CDR3 bases: TGTGCCAGCAGAACCACGGGACAGGCTAACTATGGCTACACCTTC.